The 3 T cell receptor beta chains below come from one sample, sequenced in a study of shared clonotypes between healthy human individuals. Using immunoSEQ multiplex PCR, the repertoire was profiled, and TCRdb retains in-frame clones only, with some absent. Of under 1,100,000 clones detected, approximately 76% appear once; the ten largest clones hold 1.4% to 1.5%. The sequenced material came from memory CD4+ T cells sorted from blood. As for subset: CD45RA-negative fraction. These receptors were taken from a man younger than 35 in good health.

The V call is TRBV7-2, the J call TRBJ2-3, with D uncertain. Germline CDR1 reads SGHTA; CDR2 reads FQGNSA. The CDR3 is 13 residues long. With 0 bases removed from V and 2 bases from J, the gap between germline ends came to 3 bases. For the CDR3, the DNA is TGTGCCAGCAGCTTAGCCATCACAGATACGCAGTATTTT. Protein product: CASSLAITDTQYF.

This clone showed up just once. This chain connects TRBV11-1 to TRBJ2-7, with 10 nucleotides matching TRBD1. CDR1 and CDR2 from the germline V gene are SGHAT and FQDESV (reference sequence). V trimming: 5 bases; J trimming: 6 bases; junction bases outside the gene matches: 7. CDR3 length: 14 residues. Here the CDR3 reads CASSRDRGVGEQYF. DNA of the CDR3: TGTGCCAGCAGCCGGGACAGGGGAGTAGGCGAGCAGTACTTC.

The genes are TRBV29-1 and TRBJ2-1, with TRBD2 identical over 14 bases. Germline V gives CDR1 SQVTM, CDR2 ANQGSEA. CDR3 size: 13 residues. With 6 bases clipped from V and 9 bases from J, the junction kept 4 bases outside the gene matches. The CDR3 DNA is TGCAGCGTGACTAGCGGGGGGGTTGGTGAGCAGTTCTTC. This codes for CSVTSGGVGEQFF.